This T cell receptor beta chain came from a study of cytomegalovirus exposure and HLA in healthy donors. Study conclusions and caveats: A later analysis reportedly identified an Asian-associated ancestry cluster as carrying fewer N-insertions than the 666-donor mean. The study labeled more than 150 TCR beta chains cytomegalovirus-associated.

PCR used 60 Vbeta primers and 13 Jbeta primers. Sequencing used immunoSEQ multiplex PCR; TCRdb keeps in-frame clones, though not all of them. The profile shows under 200,000 clones, about 85% of them singletons. A word on this clone: Its antigen is unknown.

The sequence derives from a boy younger than 10 in good health and CMV-seronegative. Sequencing was performed on PBMCs.

The CDR3 sequence is CASSLGLGGEAGELFF. The CDR3 bases are TGTGCCAGCAGTTTGGGTTTAGGGGGCGAGGCCGGGGAGCTGTTTTTT. The rearrangement uses TRBV28 and TRBJ2-2; 7 bases align to TRBD1. The CDR3 is 16 amino acids. CDR1 and CDR2 from the germline V gene are MDHEN and SYDVKM. V shed 3 bases and J 6 bases; nucleotides not matched to a gene: 10.